This TCR beta chain was found in a study of cytomegalovirus exposure and HLA in healthy donors. Study in general: In terms of ancestry, the Caucasian-associated cluster contained roughly 81% of the roughly 400 genotyped donors. Study-wide findings and caveats: The study carried out a later analysis of TCR beta sequences. It associated some 15,000 of them with specific HLA alleles at a false discovery rate of 0.05.

Use of 60 Vbeta and 13 Jbeta primers characterized the PCR. Measured with immunoSEQ multiplex PCR; TCRdb has only the in-frame clones, and not every one. The data contain 150,000 to 200,000 clones, 78% of them singletons. CDR1 is SGHTA and CDR2 is FQGNSA in the germline V gene. V was cut by 5 bases and J by 7 bases, with 12 bases left in between. This CDR3 contains 13 residues. This clone was seen a handful of times. Its antigen is still unknown. Sequencing was done on a sample of PBMCs. This chain connects TRBV7-2 to TRBJ1-5; TRBD1 might be the D (5 bases). The clonotype was recovered from a woman in her thirties in good health and CMV-seropositive. Written as DNA, the CDR3 is TGTGCCAGCAGCCTCAGGGCAGAACAGCCCCAGCATTTT. This codes for CASSLRAEQPQHF.